This T cell receptor (beta chain) was obtained from a study of cytomegalovirus exposure and HLA in healthy donors. Turning to this clone: The antigen is undetermined.

60 Vbeta and 13 Jbeta primers were used in PCR. TCRdb's copy holds only in-frame clones and misses some; the assay was immunoSEQ multiplex PCR. This repertoire shows about 140,000 clones, 70% to 85% found once; its top ten account for around 4%. Trimming removed 8 bases from V and 0 bases from J, with 11 bases in between. This CDR3 spans 14 amino acids. Germline V gene sequence: CDR1 MNHNS, CDR2 SASEGT. General study points: A later analysis found common viral pathogens apparently linked to several of the most significant clusters. The authors considered a cluster of highly shared sequence variants likely to be a sequencing artifact. Clonal expansion, a later analysis showed, was greater in HLA-associated TCR beta chains than in equally common others.

The sample was PBMCs. The chain is built from TRBV6-1 and TRBJ2-1; D gene uncertain. The receptor's source is a man between 40 and 49 years old in good health and CMV-seropositive. Written as DNA, the CDR3 is TGTGCCAGCCTGAGTATATTCTCCTACAATGAGCAGTTCTTC. As protein: CASLSIFSYNEQFF.